A single sample is the source of the 11 T cell receptor beta chains below, sequenced in a study of cytomegalovirus exposure and HLA in healthy donors. The study ran its PCR with 60 Vbeta and 13 Jbeta primers. The protocol was immunoSEQ multiplex PCR, while the TCRdb copy is restricted to in-frame clones and leaves out a portion. Found here are 130,000 or so clones, roughly 88% of them singletons; the top ten hold 2.5% to 3.5%. The sample was PBMCs. All receptors come from a woman aged 18-29 years in good health and CMV-seropositive.

This chain links TRBV7-2 with TRBJ1-2, with D hard to call. Trimming took 4 bases from V and 5 from J, leaving 8 bases between them. CDR1 is SGHTA and CDR2 is FQGNSA in the germline V gene. The CDR3 has 12 amino acids. The CDR3 is CASSSRNYGYTF. CDR3 coding DNA: TGTGCCAGCAGCTCGAGAAATTATGGCTACACCTTC.

This clone was seen just once. V is TRBV11-2 and J is TRBJ2-5; a possible D gene is TRBD1 (7 bases). Germline CDR1 SGHAT, CDR2 FQNNGV. Trimming stripped 0 bases from V and 4 bases from J, with 9 bases between. The length of the CDR3 is 14 residues. This CDR3 reads CASSLDQGGETQYF. In DNA form, the CDR3 reads TGTGCCAGCAGCTTAGATCAGGGGGGAGAGACCCAGTACTTC.

The rearrangement uses TRBV19 and TRBJ2-7; possibly TRBD1 for D (6 bases). V was shortened by 8 bases and J by 5 bases, with 22 bases between the two germline ends. The V gene's germline CDR1 is LNHDA and CDR2 SQIVND (reference sequence). The CDR3 length is 15 residues. Here the CDR3 reads CASGATGSAPHEQYF. CDR3 nucleotide sequence: TGTGCCAGTGGTGCGACAGGCTCAGCGCCCCACGAGCAGTACTTC.

This chain uses TRBV2 with TRBJ2-1; 9 nucleotides align to TRBD1. CDR1 is SNHLY and CDR2 is FYNNEI in the germline V gene. J lost 5 bases, V lost 1 base, and 0 bases had no gene match. This CDR3 comprises 14 residues. CDR3 nucleotides: TGTGCCAGCAGTGAAGGACAGGGGGACAATGAGCAGTTCTTC. Its translation is CASSEGQGDNEQFF.

The chain combines TRBV12-5 with TRBJ1-1; a weak D match, TRBD1 (5 bases). V shed 1 base and J shed 10 bases, with 13 bases lying between them. CDR3 length: 13 amino acids. Germline CDR1 is LGHNT and CDR2 is FRNRAP. As DNA, the CDR3 is TGTGCTAGTGGTTTGGAGGAGGGACGTGGAGCTTTCTTT. Protein product: CASGLEEGRGAFF.

The CDR3 coding sequence is TGCAGCGTTGTGGACAGGGGATCATACGAGCAGTACTTC. Residues: CSVVDRGSYEQYF. V usage is TRBV29-1 and J usage is TRBJ2-7, with TRBD1 matching 9 bases. Germline values: CDR1 SQVTM, CDR2 ANQGSEA. The CDR3 runs 13 residues. The V gene end was trimmed by 4 bases and the J gene end by 4 bases; junction bases not matched to a gene: 5.

This clone is a singleton in its sample. Other DNA sequences within the sample encode an identical CDR3. The chain carries TRBV11-2 and TRBJ1-2; 8 positions agree with TRBD1. Germline CDR1 is SGHAT and CDR2 is FQNNGV. V trimming: 0 bases; J trimming: 8 bases; junction bases outside the gene matches: 14. This CDR3 is built from 17 residues. The DNA for the CDR3 is TGTGCCAGCAGCTTAGAACCTAAAGCCACAGGGGGTACCGGCTACACCTTC. Amino acids: CASSLEPKATGGTGYTF.

The chain is built from TRBV30 and TRBJ2-1; 12 bases are shared with TRBD2. The length of the CDR3 is 16 residues. From germline, CDR1 is GTSNPN and CDR2 SVGIG (reference sequence). With V trimmed by 0 bases and J by 6 bases, 6 bases remained unmatched. The CDR3 nucleotides are TGTGCCTGGAGTGTTTCCTGGACTAGCGGGGCCAATGAGCAGTTCTTC. Translation: CAWSVSWTSGANEQFF.

The chain recombines TRBV9 with TRBJ1-1; no reliable D call. Germline-derived CDR1 and CDR2 are SGDLS and YYNGEE. This CDR3 is 15 amino acids long. The V and J ends lost 2 bases and 1 base respectively, with 12 bases between them. This chain's CDR3 is CASSVSGVQNTEAFF. In nucleotides, the CDR3 is TGTGCCAGCAGCGTTTCCGGGGTGCAGAACACTGAAGCTTTCTTT.

The gene calls are TRBV2 and TRBJ2-5, with 14 positions matching TRBD2. J was trimmed by 5 bases and V by 6 bases; bases with no gene match: 8. There are 16 residues in the CDR3. The V gene's germline CDR1 is SNHLY and CDR2 FYNNEI. CDR3: CASRTLTSGGAETQYF. In DNA, the CDR3 is TGTGCCAGCAGGACCTTGACTAGCGGGGGGGCTGAGACCCAGTACTTC.

This chain uses TRBV5-6 with TRBJ2-7, with D maybe TRBD1 (5 bases). V was shortened by 2 bases and J by 2 bases, with 8 bases between the two germline ends. This CDR3 region has 13 residues. CDR1 and CDR2 from the germline V gene are SGHDT and YYEEEE. The CDR3 DNA follows: TGTGCCAGCAGCTTCCAGGGAACCTACGAGCAGTACTTC. Amino acids: CASSFQGTYEQYF.